This TCR beta chain was identified during a study of cytomegalovirus exposure and HLA in healthy donors. The study, taken as a whole, reports: Cytomegalovirus association was listed for under 200 TCR beta chains. A later analysis found common viral pathogens apparently linked to several of the most significant clusters.

Germline V gene lookup returns CDR1 MNHNS and CDR2 SASEGT. The CDR3 sequence is 15 residues long. V was clipped by 4 bases and J by 6 bases; unmatched bases: 9. A multiplex PCR was run with 60 Vbeta primers and 13 Jbeta primers. Sequenced by immunoSEQ multiplex PCR; TCRdb stores in-frame clones only, minus some. Recorded for this sample: approximately 110,000 clones. To note about this clone: Its antigen is still unknown.

The V and J genes are TRBV6-1 and TRBJ2-7, with 10 positions matching TRBD1. This clonotype was obtained from a man aged 50-60 years in good health and CMV-seronegative. Input material: PBMCs. CDR3 sequence reads: CASSGMTGGPLEQYF. CDR3 DNA sequence: TGTGCCAGCAGTGGAATGACAGGGGGCCCCCTCGAGCAGTACTTC.